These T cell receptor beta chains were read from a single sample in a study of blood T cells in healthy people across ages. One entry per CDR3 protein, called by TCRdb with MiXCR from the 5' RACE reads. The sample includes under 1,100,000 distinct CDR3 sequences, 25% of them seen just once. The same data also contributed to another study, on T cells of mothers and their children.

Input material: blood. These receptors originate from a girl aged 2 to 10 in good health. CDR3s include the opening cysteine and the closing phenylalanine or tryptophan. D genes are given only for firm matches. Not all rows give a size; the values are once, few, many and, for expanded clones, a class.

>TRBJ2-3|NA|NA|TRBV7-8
TGTGCCAGCAGCCCCGCAGGGGTATCTTTGGATACGCAGTATTTT
CASSPAGVSLDTQYF
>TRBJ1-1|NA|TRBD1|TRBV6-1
TGTGCCAGCACTCCGAGGGGGCCGGAGGCTTTCTTT
CASTPRGPEAFF
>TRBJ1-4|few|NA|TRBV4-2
TGTGCCAGCAGCCCATCCCGGGGCGTATTTGATGAAAAACTGTTTTTT
CASSPSRGVFDEKLFF
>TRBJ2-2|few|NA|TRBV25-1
TGTGCCAGCAGGCCTCGGTTAGGGTTGGCCGGGGAGCTGTTTTTT
CASRPRLGLAGELFF
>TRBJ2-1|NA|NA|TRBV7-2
TGTGCCAGCAGCTTGGGGTTCGCGGGAATCTACAATGAGCAGTTCTTC
CASSLGFAGIYNEQFF
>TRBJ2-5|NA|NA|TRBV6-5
TGTGCCAGCAGAAGGCATGGGGGAGAGACCCAGTACTTC
CASRRHGGETQYF
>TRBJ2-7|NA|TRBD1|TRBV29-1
TGCAGCGTGGGACAGGACACTTACGAGCAGTACTTC
CSVGQDTYEQYF
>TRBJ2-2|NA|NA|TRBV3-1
TGTGCCAGCAGCCCTCCTGTAGGGGCTCGGGCCGGGGAGCTGTTTTTT
CASSPPVGARAGELFF
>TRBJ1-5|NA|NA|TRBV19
TGTGCCAGTAGTATAGACGGTAATCAGCCCCAGCATTTT
CASSIDGNQPQHF
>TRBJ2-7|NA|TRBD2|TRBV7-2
TGTGCCAGCAGCGTTCTAGCGGGAGCTGACGAGCAGTACTTC
CASSVLAGADEQYF
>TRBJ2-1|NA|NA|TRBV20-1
TGCAGTGCTAGTTGGGCCCTCTCCTACAATGAGCAGTTCTTC
CSASWALSYNEQFF
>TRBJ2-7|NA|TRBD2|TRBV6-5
TGTGCCAGCAGTTACCGCCTGGGACTAGCGGGGACCTCCTACGAGCAGTACTTC
CASSYRLGLAGTSYEQYF
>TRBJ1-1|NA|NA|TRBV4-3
TGCGCCAGCAGCCATGGACATATGAACACTGAAGCTTTCTTT
CASSHGHMNTEAFF
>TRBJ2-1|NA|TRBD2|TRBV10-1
TGCGCCAGCAGTGAGGCTAGCGGGAGTCCTCTGCAGTTCTTC
CASSEASGSPLQFF
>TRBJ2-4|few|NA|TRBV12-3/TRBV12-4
TGTGCCAGCAGCCGCAGGAGGGGACTTAAAAACATTCAGTACTTC
CASSRRRGLKNIQYF
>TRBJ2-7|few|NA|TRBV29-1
TGCAGCGTTGAATTGAGCTGGGCGGCTGGATCCTACGAGCAGTACTTC
CSVELSWAAGSYEQYF
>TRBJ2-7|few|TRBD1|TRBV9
TGTGCCAGCAGCGTAGGAGGGACAGGCGTTTTCTACGAGCAGTACTTC
CASSVGGTGVFYEQYF
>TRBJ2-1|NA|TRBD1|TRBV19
TGTGCCAGTAGTACCCTACAGGGGAGAAGAGGTAATGAGCAGTTCTTC
CASSTLQGRRGNEQFF
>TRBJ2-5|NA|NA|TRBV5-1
TGCGCCAGCAGCTTGAGGGGGAGTTCCGCGGAGACCCAGTACTTC
CASSLRGSSAETQYF
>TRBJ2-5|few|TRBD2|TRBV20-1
TGCAGTGCTACTAGCGGGACACTCGAGACCCAGTACTTC
CSATSGTLETQYF
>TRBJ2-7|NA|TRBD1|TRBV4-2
TGTGCCAGCAGCCAAGCAGGGACAGGGGGAAGGGACGAGCAGTACTTC
CASSQAGTGGRDEQYF
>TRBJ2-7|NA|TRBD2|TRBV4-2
TGTGCCAGCAGCCGGACTAGCGGGGGGGCGGAGCAGTACTTC
CASSRTSGGAEQYF
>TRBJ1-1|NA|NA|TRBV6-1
TGTGCCAGCAGCCAAGGGCCCGGAGGTCCAAACACTGAAGCTTTCTTT
CASSQGPGGPNTEAFF
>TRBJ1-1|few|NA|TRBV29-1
TGCAGCGTTGGATCCTCGAACACTGAAGCTTTCTTT
CSVGSSNTEAFF
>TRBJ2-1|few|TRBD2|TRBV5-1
TGCGCCAGCACCCCAGCGGGATACAATGAGCAGTTCTTC
CASTPAGYNEQFF
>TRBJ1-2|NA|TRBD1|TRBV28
TGTGCCAGCAGTACCGACAGGGCTAACTATGGCTACACCTTC
CASSTDRANYGYTF
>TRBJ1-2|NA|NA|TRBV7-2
TGTGCCAGCAGCTCTCTTACCGGGACGGAGGGTGGCTACACCTTC
CASSSLTGTEGGYTF
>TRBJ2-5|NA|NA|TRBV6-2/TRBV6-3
TGTGCCAGCAGTTACGTCCTGGGGTCCACTGCAGAGACCCAGTACTTC
CASSYVLGSTAETQYF
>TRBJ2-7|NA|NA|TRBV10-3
TGTGCCATCAGTGAGCCACTTACCTACGAGCAGTACTTC
CAISEPLTYEQYF
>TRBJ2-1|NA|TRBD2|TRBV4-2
TGTGCCAGCAGCCAAGTCCCGACTCGGCTAGCGGAGTACAATGAGCAGTTCTTC
CASSQVPTRLAEYNEQFF
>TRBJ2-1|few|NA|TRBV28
TGTGCCAGCAGTTTGCCAGGGAATACGGGCAATGAGCAGTTCTTC
CASSLPGNTGNEQFF
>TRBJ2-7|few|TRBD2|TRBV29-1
TGCAGCGTTCTAGCGGGAGTATCCTACGAGCAGTACTTC
CSVLAGVSYEQYF
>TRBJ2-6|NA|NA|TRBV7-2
TGTGCCAGCAGCTTAATGGGTGTGGCTGGGGCCAACGTCCTGACTTTC
CASSLMGVAGANVLTF
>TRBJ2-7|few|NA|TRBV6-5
TGTGCCAGCAGTTCCGTTGGGTGGGAGCAGTACTTC
CASSSVGWEQYF
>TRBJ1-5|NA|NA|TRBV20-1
TGCAGTGCTCAGCGAGCAGATAGCAATCAGCCCCAGCATTTT
CSAQRADSNQPQHF
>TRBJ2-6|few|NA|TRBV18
TGTGCCAGCTTTTCTGGGGCCAACGTCCTGACTTTC
CASFSGANVLTF
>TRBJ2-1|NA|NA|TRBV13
TGTGCCAGCATGCGGGAACCGCTGAATGAGCAGTTCTTC
CASMREPLNEQFF
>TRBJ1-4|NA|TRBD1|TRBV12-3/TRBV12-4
TGTGCCAGCAGTCCGAACCGAGGGACAGTAGTCCCAACTAATGAAAAACTGTTTTTT
CASSPNRGTVVPTNEKLFF
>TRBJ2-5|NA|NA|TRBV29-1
TGCAGCGTTGTGGCGGGGGCCCAAGAGACCCAGTACTTC
CSVVAGAQETQYF
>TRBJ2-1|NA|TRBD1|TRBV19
TGTGCCAGTAGTCAAACGACCTGGACAGGCGATTTCAATGAGCAGTTCTTC
CASSQTTWTGDFNEQFF
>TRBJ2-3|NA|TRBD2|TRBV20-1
TGCAGTGCTAGAGATCCAACGGGAGGAACAGATACGCAGTATTTT
CSARDPTGGTDTQYF
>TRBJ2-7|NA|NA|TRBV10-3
TGTGCCATCGCACAGGGAGGTAGGAGCGAGCAGTACTTC
CAIAQGGRSEQYF
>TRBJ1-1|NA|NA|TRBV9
TGTGCCAGCAGCGTAAGGGGGGTCGACACTGAAGCTTTCTTT
CASSVRGVDTEAFF
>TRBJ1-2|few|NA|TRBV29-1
TGCAGCGTGGGATATCCCAGGGGTCCCTATGGCTACACCTTC
CSVGYPRGPYGYTF
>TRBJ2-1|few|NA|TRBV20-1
TGCAGTGCTAGAGACTCCGGCACGGTGAACAATGAGCAGTTCTTC
CSARDSGTVNNEQFF
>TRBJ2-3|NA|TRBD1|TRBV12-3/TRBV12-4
TGTGTCAGCAGTTTTTACCGGGACAGGGGGCAAGTCTTTCCAGATACGCAGTATTTT
CVSSFYRDRGQVFPDTQYF
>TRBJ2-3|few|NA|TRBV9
TGTGCCAGCAGCGTATCAGCAGGGGTCACAGATACGCAGTATTTT
CASSVSAGVTDTQYF
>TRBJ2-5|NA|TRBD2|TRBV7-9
TGTGCCAGCAGCTCAAGGACTAGCGGGATTCAAGAGACCCAGTACTTC
CASSSRTSGIQETQYF
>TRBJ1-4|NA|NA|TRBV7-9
TGTGCCAGCAGCCTAGAACAGGGCAATAATGAAAAACTGTTTTTT
CASSLEQGNNEKLFF
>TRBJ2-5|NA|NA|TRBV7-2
TGTGCCAGCAGCTTAGACGCTAGGCGAGAGACCCAGTACTTC
CASSLDARRETQYF
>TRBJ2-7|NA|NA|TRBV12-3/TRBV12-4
TGTGCCAGCAGCGTACTTAATAGCAACGAGCAGTACTTC
CASSVLNSNEQYF
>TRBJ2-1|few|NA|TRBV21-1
TGTGCCAGCAGCAAACATGGGATGTCACAGAACGGTGCGGATGAGCAGTTCTTC
CASSKHGMSQNGADEQFF
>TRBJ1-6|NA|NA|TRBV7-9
TGTGCCAGCAGCCGCGGGGGGAGGACACCCCTCCACTTT
CASSRGGRTPLHF
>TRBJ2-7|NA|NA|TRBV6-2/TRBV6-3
TGTGCCAGCAGTTACCTGAACCTCGGATTCTACGAGCAGTACTTC
CASSYLNLGFYEQYF
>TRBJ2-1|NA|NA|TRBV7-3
TGTGCCAGCAGCCGAAATTCGGTCGTTAACAATGAGCAGTTCTTC
CASSRNSVVNNEQFF